A selection of T cell receptor beta chains follows, all from one sample in a study of blood T cell repertoires in COVID-19. The method was immunoSEQ multiplex PCR; TCRdb's version includes in-frame clones alone and lacks a portion of them. The table has 85,000 to 120,000 clones, approximately 92% seen once. The sample consisted of peripheral blood. All receptors come from a woman in her forties or fifties with COVID-19, enrolled during active disease. Both conserved end residues are part of each CDR3. Each record gives: J gene, clone size, V gene, CDR3 length, D gene, CDR3 DNA, CDR3 protein. D genes are given only for firm matches. Size tells how often a clone was seen (once, few, many) or the class of an expanded clone, and some rows leave it out.

>TRBJ2-5|NA|TRBV2|15|NA
TGTGCCAGCAGTGAAGGACATACAGGGCTGGAGACCCAGTACTTC
CASSEGHTGLETQYF
>TRBJ1-4|NA|TRBV11-2|15|NA
TGTGCCAGCAGCTTAGACAGGGGTGGAGGTGAAAAACTGTTTTTT
CASSLDRGGGEKLFF
>TRBJ2-3|NA|TRBV3-1/TRBV3-2|16|NA
TGTGCCAGCAGCCAGTCGGACAGACGCCTCACAGATACGCAGTATTTT
CASSQSDRRLTDTQYF
>TRBJ2-1|NA|TRBV15|12|NA
TGTGCCACCAGCAGAGCTTACAATGAGCAGTTCTTC
CATSRAYNEQFF
>TRBJ2-5|NA|TRBV6-6|14|TRBD1
TGTGCCAGCAGTTACCTACAGGGGGCAATGGCCCAGTACTTC
CASSYLQGAMAQYF
>TRBJ1-4|NA|TRBV7-2|17|NA
TGTGCCAGCAGCTTAGATTCGGGAACAGCAACTAATGAAAAACTGTTTTTT
CASSLDSGTATNEKLFF
>TRBJ1-2|NA|TRBV27|15|NA
TGTGCCAGCAGTCTCTCCTGGACGGTAGGGGGTGGCTACACCTTC
CASSLSWTVGGGYTF
>TRBJ1-2|NA|TRBV9|14|NA
TGTGCCAGCAGCGTAGGGGGGGTTATGGACGGCTACACCTTC
CASSVGGVMDGYTF
>TRBJ1-2|NA|TRBV28|14|NA
TGTGCCAGCAGTTTATGGGACACGAGGTATGGCTACACCTTC
CASSLWDTRYGYTF
>TRBJ2-6|NA|TRBV27|16|NA
TGTGCCAGCAGCCTAAAGTCTGCATCTGGGGCCAACGTCCTGACTTTC
CASSLKSASGANVLTF
>TRBJ1-6|NA|TRBV6-6|13|NA
TGTGCCAGCAGTACGGGCAGGGGTTCACCCCTCCACTTT
CASSTGRGSPLHF
>TRBJ1-5|NA|TRBV19|15|NA
TGTGCCAGTATCATAGGAGGGCAGAGCAGTCAGCCCCAGCATTTT
CASIIGGQSSQPQHF
>TRBJ2-2|NA|TRBV27|18|NA
TGTGCCAGCAAGGGGAGGTTCTCTCCCTCGGGGTACACCGGGGAGCTGTTTTTT
CASKGRFSPSGYTGELFF
>TRBJ1-1|NA|TRBV11-2|13|NA
TGTGCCAGCAGCTCAGTGAGGGAACCTGAAGCTTTCTTT
CASSSVREPEAFF
>TRBJ1-6|NA|TRBV5-1|16|NA
TGCGCCAGCAGCTTTGGAGGCCCTCCCGATAATTCACCCCTCCACTTT
CASSFGGPPDNSPLHF
>TRBJ1-2|NA|TRBV5-4|14|NA
TGTGCCAGCAGCTTAAGTCGAGAGTCTATGGGCTACACCTTC
CASSLSRESMGYTF
>TRBJ1-2|NA|TRBV19|14|NA
TGTGCCAGTAGTATAAAGGCCGACTGGGTGGGCTACACCTTC
CASSIKADWVGYTF
>TRBJ1-2|NA|TRBV4-2|14|NA
TGTGCCAGCAGCCAAGAGTCGGAGGGCCATGGCTACACCTTC
CASSQESEGHGYTF
>TRBJ1-2|NA|TRBV5-8|14|TRBD1
TGTGCCAGCAGCTCATACAGGGGGCTGGGTGGCTACACCTTC
CASSSYRGLGGYTF
>TRBJ1-5|NA|TRBV7-9|18|TRBD1
TGTGCCAGCAGCTTTACCGGGACAGGAGTAGCGGGCAATCAGCCCCAGCATTTT
CASSFTGTGVAGNQPQHF
>TRBJ2-5|NA|TRBV7-8|13|NA
TGTGCCAGCAGCTTGGTGGGCGCGGAGACCCAGTACTTC
CASSLVGAETQYF
>TRBJ2-1|NA|TRBV19|14|NA
TGTGCCAGTAGTATCAGCGGGTCCGGCAATGAGCAGTTCTTC
CASSISGSGNEQFF
>TRBJ1-4|NA|TRBV5-1|15|NA
TGCGCCAGCAGCCCGCGGGGGCAGCCTAATGAAAAACTGTTTTTT
CASSPRGQPNEKLFF
>TRBJ2-3|NA|TRBV4-1|14|NA
TGCGCCAGCAGCCAAGACAGGATCACAGATACGCAGTATTTT
CASSQDRITDTQYF
>TRBJ1-5|NA|TRBV9|14|TRBD1
TGTGCCAGCAGTACCGGACAGGGAGGGCAGCCCCAGCATTTT
CASSTGQGGQPQHF
>TRBJ2-1|NA|TRBV5-4|14|TRBD2
TGTGCCAGCAGCTTTCGGGGGGGGCCAGGAGAGCAGTTCTTC
CASSFRGGPGEQFF
>TRBJ2-3|NA|TRBV6-1|15|NA
TGTGCCAGCAGTGACGTTTCGGGGGGCACAGATACGCAGTATTTT
CASSDVSGGTDTQYF
>TRBJ1-1|NA|TRBV7-8|15|TRBD1
TGTGCCAGCAGCCCCTGGACAGGGACGAACACTGAAGCTTTCTTT
CASSPWTGTNTEAFF
>TRBJ1-1|NA|TRBV5-1|12|TRBD1
TGCGCCAGCAGCACAGGGGGGACTGAAGCTTTCTTT
CASSTGGTEAFF
>TRBJ1-1|NA|TRBV22-1|17|NA
TGTCCTGGGAGCGCACAGACCACTACAGGGGGCGCCACTGAAGCTTTCTTT
CPGSAQTTTGGATEAFF
>TRBJ1-2|once|TRBV19|16|TRBD1
TGTGCCAGTATCCACCGGGACAGGGGGCGCCGGTATGGCTACACCTTC
CASIHRDRGRRYGYTF
>TRBJ1-1|NA|TRBV6-5|16|NA
TGTGCCAGCAGTTACGTTTGGGGGAGGGGAAACACTGAAGCTTTCTTT
CASSYVWGRGNTEAFF